The clone carrying this T cell receptor beta chain was seen only a few times. Other DNA variants within this sample encode the same CDR3. This sample is drawn from a study of blood T cell repertoires in COVID-19. Assay used: immunoSEQ multiplex PCR; TCRdb lists only in-frame clones, some missing. Among 140,000 or so clones, approximately 85% were seen once, and the ten largest hold under 3%. The CDR3 spans 19 residues. The J segment lost 5 bases and the V segment lost 4 bases, leaving 14 bases of the junction unmatched. In germline, CDR1 is ENHRY, CDR2 SYGVKD. The V call is TRBV10-3, the J call TRBJ2-2; 12 nucleotides align to TRBD2. The TCR comes from a man in his fifties with acute or convalescent COVID-19. Specimen: peripheral blood. The CDR3 nucleotides are TGTGCCATCAGTGGCCTAGCGGGGGGGGTACTACCAAGGACCGGGGAGCTGTTTTTT. Encoded protein: CAISGLAGGVLPRTGELFF.